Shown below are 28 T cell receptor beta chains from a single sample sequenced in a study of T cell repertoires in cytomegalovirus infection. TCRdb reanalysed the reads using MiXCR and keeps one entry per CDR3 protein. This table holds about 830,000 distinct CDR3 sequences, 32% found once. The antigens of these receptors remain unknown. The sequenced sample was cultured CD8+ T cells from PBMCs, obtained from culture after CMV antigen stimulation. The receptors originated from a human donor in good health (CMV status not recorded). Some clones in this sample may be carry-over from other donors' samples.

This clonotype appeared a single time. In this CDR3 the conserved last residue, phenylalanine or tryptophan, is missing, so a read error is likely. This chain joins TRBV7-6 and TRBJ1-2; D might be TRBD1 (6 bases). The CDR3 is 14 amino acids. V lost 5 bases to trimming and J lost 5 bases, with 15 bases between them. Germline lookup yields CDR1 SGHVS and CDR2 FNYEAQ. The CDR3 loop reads CASSPQGQDYGYTL. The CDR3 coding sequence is TGTGCCAGCAGCCCCCAGGGGCAGGATTATGGCTACACCTTG.

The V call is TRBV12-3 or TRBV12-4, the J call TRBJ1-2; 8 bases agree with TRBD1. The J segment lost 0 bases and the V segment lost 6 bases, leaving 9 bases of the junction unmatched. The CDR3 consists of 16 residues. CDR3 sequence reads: CASSPLRGLANYGYTF. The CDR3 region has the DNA TGTGCCAGCAGCCCACTCAGGGGGCTGGCTAACTATGGCTACACCTTC.

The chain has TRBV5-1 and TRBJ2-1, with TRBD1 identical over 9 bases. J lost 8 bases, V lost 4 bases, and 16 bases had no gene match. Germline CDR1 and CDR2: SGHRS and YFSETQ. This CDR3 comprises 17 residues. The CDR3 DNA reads TGCGCCAGCAGCCCTTGGGGGGGGGACAGGGTCTCGGATGAGCAGTTCTTC. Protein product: CASSPWGGDRVSDEQFF.

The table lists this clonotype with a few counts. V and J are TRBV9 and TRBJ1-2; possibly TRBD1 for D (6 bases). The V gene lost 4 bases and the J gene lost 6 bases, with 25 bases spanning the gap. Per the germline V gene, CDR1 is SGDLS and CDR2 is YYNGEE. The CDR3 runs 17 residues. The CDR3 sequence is CASSLPFDRDNLDGYTF. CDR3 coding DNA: TGTGCCAGCAGCCTCCCCTTCGACCGGGACAACCTCGATGGCTACACCTTC. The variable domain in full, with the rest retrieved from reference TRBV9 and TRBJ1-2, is DSGVTQTPKHLITATGQRVTLRCSPRSGDLSVYWYQQSLDQGLQFLIQYYNGEERAKGNILERFSAQQFPDLHSELNLSSLELGDSALYFCASSLPFDRDNLDGYTFGSGTRLTVV.

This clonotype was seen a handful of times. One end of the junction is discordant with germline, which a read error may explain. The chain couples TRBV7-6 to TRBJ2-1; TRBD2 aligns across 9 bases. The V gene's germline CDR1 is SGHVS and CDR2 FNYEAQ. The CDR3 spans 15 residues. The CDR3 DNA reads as TGTGTCAGCAGCTTAATAGCGGGGGCAAACAATGAGCAGTTCTTC. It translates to CVSSLIAGANNEQFF.

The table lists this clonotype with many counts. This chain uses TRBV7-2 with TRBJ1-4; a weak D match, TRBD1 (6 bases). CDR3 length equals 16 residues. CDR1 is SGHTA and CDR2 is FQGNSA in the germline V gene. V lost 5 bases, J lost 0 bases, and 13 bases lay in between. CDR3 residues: CASSRRYRATNEKLFF. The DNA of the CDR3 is TGTGCCAGCAGCCGACGGTACAGGGCAACTAATGAAAAACTGTTTTTT.

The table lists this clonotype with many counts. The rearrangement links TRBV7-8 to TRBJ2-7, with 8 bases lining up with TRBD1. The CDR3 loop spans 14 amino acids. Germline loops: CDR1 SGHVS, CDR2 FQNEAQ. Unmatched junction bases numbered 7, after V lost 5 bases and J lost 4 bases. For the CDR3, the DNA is TGTGCCAGCAGCCTTGGACAGGGATGGTACGAGCAGTACTTC. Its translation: CASSLGQGWYEQYF. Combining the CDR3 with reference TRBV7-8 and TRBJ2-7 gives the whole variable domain GAGVSQSPRYKVAKRGQDVALRCDPISGHVSLFWYQQALGQGPEFLTYFQNEAQLDKSGLPSDRFFAERPEGSVSTLKIQRTQQEDSAVYLCASSLGQGWYEQYFGPGTRLTVT.

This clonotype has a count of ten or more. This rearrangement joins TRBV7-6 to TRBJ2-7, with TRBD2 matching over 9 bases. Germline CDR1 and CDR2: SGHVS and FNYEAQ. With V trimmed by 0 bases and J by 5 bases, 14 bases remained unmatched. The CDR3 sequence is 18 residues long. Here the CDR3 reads CASSLAAPIAGVRHEQYF. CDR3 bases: TGTGCCAGCAGCTTAGCGGCCCCCATAGCGGGGGTTCGCCACGAGCAGTACTTC.

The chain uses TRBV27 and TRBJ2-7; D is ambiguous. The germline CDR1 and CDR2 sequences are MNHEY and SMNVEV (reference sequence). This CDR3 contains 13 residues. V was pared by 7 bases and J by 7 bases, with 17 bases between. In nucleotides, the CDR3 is TGTGCCAGCATCTTGGGGTCCACTGGGGAGCAGTACTTC. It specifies CASILGSTGEQYF.

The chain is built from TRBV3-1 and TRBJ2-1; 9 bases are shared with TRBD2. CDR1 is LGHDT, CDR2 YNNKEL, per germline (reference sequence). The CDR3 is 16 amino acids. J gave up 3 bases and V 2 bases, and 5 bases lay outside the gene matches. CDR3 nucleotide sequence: TGTGCCAGCAGCCAATCAGCTAGCGGGGTCTACAATGAGCAGTTCTTC. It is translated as CASSQSASGVYNEQFF.

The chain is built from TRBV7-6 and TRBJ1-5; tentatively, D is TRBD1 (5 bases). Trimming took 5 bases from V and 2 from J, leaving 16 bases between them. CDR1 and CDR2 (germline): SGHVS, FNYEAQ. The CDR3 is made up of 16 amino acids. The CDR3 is CASSPEGIWGNQPQHF. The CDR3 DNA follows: TGTGCCAGCAGCCCAGAGGGGATTTGGGGCAATCAGCCCCAGCATTTT.

CDR3 amino acids: CASSPDLQGNYGYTF. CDR3 coding DNA: TGTGCCAGCAGTCCCGACCTACAGGGTAACTATGGCTACACCTTC. This chain joins TRBV6-1 and TRBJ1-2, with D maybe TRBD1 (6 bases). The V gene's germline CDR1 is MNHNS and CDR2 SASEGT. Trimming stripped 5 bases from V and 1 base from J, with 14 bases between. CDR3 length: 15 amino acids.

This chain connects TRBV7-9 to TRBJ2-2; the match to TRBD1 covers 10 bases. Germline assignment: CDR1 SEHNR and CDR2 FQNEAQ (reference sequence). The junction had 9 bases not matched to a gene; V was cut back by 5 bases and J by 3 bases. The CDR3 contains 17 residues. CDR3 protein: CASSRSRTGGYTGELFF. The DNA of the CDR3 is TGTGCCAGCAGCCGGAGCCGGACAGGGGGATACACCGGGGAGCTGTTTTTT.

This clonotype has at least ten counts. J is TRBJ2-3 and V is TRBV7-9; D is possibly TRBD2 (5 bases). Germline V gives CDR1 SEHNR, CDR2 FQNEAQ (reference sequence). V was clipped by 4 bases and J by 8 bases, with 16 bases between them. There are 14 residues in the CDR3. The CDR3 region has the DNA TGTGCCAGCAGCTCGGCTAGCCTTCGTGGTACGCAGTATTTT. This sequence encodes CASSSASLRGTQYF.

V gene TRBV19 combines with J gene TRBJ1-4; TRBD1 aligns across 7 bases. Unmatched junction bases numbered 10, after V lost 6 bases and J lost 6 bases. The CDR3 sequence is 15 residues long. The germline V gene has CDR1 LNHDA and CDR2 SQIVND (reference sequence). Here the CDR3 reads CASSFEPGGYEKLFF. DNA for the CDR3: TGTGCCAGTAGCTTTGAGCCAGGGGGATATGAAAAACTGTTTTTT. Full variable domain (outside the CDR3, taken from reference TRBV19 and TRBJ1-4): DGGITQSPKYLFRKEGQNVTLSCEQNLNHDAMYWYRQDPGQGLRLIYYSQIVNDFQKGDIAEGYSVSREKKESFPLTVTSAQKNPTAFYLCASSFEPGGYEKLFFGSGTQLSVL.

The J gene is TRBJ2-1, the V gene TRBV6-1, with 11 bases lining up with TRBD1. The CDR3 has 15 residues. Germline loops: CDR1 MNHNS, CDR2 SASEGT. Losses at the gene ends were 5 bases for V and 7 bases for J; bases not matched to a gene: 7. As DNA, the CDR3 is TGTGCCAGCAGTTACACCGGGACAGGGGGGAATGAGCAGTTCTTC. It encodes CASSYTGTGGNEQFF.

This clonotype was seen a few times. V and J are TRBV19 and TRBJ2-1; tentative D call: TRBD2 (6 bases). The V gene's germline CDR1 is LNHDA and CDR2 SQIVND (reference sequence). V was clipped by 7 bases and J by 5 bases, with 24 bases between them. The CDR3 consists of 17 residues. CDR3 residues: CASIPIHGASADNEQFF. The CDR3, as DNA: TGTGCCAGTATTCCGATCCACGGGGCTAGCGCTGACAATGAGCAGTTCTTC.

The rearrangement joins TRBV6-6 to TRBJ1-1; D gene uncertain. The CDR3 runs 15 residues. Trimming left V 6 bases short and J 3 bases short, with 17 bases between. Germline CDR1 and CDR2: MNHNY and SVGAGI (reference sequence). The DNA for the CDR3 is TGTGCCAGCAGGTGTATACGCAGGCCCTACACTGAAGCTTTCTTT. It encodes CASRCIRRPYTEAFF.

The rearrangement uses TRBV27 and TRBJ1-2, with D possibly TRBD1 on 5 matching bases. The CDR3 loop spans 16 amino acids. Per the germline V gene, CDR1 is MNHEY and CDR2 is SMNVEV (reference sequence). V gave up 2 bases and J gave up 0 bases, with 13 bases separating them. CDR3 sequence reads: CASSLGRGNPNYGYTF. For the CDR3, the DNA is TGTGCCAGCAGTTTAGGCCGGGGCAACCCTAACTATGGCTACACCTTC.

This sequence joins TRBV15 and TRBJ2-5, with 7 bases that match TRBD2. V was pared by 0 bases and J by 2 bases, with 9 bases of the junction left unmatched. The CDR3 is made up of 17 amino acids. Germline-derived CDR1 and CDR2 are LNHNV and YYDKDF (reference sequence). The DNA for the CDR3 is TGTGCCACCAGCAGAGATCGAGGGAGGGGAAGGCAAGAGACCCAGTACTTC. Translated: CATSRDRGRGRQETQYF.

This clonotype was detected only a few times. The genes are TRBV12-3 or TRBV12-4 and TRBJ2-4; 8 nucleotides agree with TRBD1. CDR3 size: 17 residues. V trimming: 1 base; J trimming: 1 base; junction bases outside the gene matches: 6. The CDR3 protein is CASSLVFRGLAKNIQYF. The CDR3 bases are TGTGCCAGCAGTTTAGTATTCAGGGGGCTGGCCAAAAACATTCAGTACTTC.

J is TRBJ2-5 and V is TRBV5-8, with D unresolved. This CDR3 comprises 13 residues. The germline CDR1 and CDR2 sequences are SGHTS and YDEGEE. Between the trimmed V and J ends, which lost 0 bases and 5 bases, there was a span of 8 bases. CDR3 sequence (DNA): TGTGCCAGCAGCTTGGATGAGTGGGAGACCCAGTACTTC. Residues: CASSLDEWETQYF.

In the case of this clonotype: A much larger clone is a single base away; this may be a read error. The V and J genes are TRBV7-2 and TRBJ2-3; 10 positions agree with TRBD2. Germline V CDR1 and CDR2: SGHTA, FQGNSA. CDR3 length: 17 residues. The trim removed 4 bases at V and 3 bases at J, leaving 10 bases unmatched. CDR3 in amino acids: CTSSSERGGLVTDTQYF. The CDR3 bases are TGTACCAGCAGCTCCGAGCGGGGGGGCCTGGTTACAGATACGCAGTATTTT.

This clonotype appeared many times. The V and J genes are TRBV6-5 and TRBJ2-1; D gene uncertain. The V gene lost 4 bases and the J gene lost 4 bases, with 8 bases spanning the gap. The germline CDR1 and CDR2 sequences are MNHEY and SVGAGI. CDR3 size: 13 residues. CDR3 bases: TGTGCCAGCAGTTCGGCGCAATACAATGAGCAGTTCTTC. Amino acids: CASSSAQYNEQFF.

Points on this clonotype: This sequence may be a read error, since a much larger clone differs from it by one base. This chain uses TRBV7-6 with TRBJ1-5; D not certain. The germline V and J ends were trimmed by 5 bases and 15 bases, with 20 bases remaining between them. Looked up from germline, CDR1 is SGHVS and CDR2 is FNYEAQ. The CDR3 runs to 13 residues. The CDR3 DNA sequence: TGTGCCAGCAGCCAATCCTGGTTGTCCCCTTGGCATTTT. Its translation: CASSQSWLSPWHF.

Here the CDR3 reads CATSDPSPREAFF. The CDR3, as DNA: TGTGCCACCAGTGACCCCAGCCCCCGGGAAGCTTTCTTT. The V call is TRBV24-1, the J call TRBJ1-1; D uncertain. The germline V gene encodes CDR1 KGHDR and CDR2 SFDVKD. V was cut by 4 bases and J by 8 bases, with 13 bases left in between. The CDR3 runs to 13 residues.

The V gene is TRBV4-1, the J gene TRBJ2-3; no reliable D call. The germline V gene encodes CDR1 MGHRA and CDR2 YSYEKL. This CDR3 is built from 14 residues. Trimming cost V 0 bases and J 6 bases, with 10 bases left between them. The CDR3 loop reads CASSQEKGSDTQYF. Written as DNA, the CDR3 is TGCGCCAGCAGCCAAGAAAAAGGCTCCGATACGCAGTATTTT.

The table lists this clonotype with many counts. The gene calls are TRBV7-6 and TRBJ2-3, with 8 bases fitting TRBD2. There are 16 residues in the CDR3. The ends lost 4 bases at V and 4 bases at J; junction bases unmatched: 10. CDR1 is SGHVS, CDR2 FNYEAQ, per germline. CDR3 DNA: TGTGCCAGCAGCTATCTAGCGGGTAGACTGGCAGATACGCAGTATTTT. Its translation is CASSYLAGRLADTQYF.